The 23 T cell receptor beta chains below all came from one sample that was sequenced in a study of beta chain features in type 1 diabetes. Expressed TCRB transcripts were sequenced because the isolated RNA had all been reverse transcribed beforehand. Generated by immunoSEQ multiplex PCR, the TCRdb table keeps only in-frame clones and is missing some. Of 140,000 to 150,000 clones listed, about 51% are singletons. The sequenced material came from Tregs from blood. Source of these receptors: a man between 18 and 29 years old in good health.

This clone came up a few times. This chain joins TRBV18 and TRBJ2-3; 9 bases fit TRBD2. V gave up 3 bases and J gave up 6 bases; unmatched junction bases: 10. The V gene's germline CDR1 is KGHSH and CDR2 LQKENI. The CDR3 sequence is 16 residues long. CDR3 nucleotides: TGTGCCAGCTCACCTCTAGCGGGAACCAAGGGGGATACGCAGTATTTT. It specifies CASSPLAGTKGDTQYF.

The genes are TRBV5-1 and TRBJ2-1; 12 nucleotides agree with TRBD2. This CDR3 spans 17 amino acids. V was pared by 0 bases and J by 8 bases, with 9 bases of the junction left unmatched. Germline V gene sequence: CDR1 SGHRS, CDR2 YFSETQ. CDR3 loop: CASSLGMTSGRVDEQFF. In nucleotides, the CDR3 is TGCGCCAGCAGCTTGGGGATGACTAGCGGGAGAGTAGATGAGCAGTTCTTC.

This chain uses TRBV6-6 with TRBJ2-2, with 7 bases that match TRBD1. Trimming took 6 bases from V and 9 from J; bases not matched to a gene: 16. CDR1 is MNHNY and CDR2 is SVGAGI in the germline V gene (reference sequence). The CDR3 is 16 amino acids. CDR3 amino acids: CASRNRDSSRTRELFF. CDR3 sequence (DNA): TGTGCCAGCAGGAACAGGGACAGCTCCAGGACCAGGGAGCTGTTTTTT.

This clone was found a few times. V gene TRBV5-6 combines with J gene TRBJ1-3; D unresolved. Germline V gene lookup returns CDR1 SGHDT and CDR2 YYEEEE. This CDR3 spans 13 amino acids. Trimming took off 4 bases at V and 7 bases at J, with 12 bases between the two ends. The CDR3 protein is CASSVGLHNTIYF. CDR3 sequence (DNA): TGTGCCAGCAGCGTCGGACTTCATAACACCATATATTTT.

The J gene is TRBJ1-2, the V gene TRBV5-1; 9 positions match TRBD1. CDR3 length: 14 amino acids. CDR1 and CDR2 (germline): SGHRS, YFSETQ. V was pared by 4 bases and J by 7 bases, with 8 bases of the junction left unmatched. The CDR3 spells CASSVTGGASGYTF. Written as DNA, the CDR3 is TGCGCCAGCAGCGTCACAGGGGGCGCCTCTGGCTACACCTTC. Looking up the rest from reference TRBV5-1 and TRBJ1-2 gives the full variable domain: KAGVTQTPRYLIKTRGQQVTLSCSPISGHRSVSWYQQTPGQGLQFLFEYFSETQRNKGNFPGRFSGRQFSNSRSEMNVSTLELGDSALYLCASSVTGGASGYTFGSGTRLTVV.

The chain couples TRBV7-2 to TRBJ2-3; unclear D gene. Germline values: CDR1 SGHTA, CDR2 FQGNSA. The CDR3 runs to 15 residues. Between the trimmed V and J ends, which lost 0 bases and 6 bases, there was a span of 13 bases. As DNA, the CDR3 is TGTGCCAGCAGCTTAGCGCTTTCGGGTTGGGATACGCAGTATTTT. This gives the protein CASSLALSGWDTQYF.

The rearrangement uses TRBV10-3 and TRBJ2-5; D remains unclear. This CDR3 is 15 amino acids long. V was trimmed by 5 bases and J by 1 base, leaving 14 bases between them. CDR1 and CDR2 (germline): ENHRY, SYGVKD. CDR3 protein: CAISILMTTQETQYF. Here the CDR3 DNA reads TGTGCCATCAGTATATTAATGACAACCCAAGAGACCCAGTACTTC.

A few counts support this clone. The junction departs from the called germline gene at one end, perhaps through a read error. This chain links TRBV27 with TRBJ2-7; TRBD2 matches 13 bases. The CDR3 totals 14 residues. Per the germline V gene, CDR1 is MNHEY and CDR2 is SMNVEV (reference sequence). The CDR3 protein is CASSRTSGSIKPLF. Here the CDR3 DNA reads TGTGCCAGCAGCCGGACTAGCGGGAGTATAAAGCCCCTATTC.

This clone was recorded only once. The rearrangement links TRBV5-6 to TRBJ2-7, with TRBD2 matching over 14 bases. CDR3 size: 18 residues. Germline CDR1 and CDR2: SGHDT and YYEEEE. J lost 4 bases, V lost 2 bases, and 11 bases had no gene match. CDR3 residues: CASSLPGTSGGPLYEQYF. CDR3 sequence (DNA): TGTGCCAGCAGCTTACCAGGGACTAGCGGGGGACCCTTATACGAGCAGTACTTC.

CDR3 protein: CASSLNGRALDTQYF. The CDR3 DNA follows: TGTGCCAGCAGCTTAAACGGGAGGGCCCTCGATACGCAGTATTTT. The V call is TRBV7-3, the J call TRBJ2-3; 8 bases agree with TRBD2. From germline, CDR1 is SGHTA and CDR2 FQGTGA. Trimming took 1 base from V and 6 from J; bases not matched to a gene: 6. CDR3 length: 15 residues.

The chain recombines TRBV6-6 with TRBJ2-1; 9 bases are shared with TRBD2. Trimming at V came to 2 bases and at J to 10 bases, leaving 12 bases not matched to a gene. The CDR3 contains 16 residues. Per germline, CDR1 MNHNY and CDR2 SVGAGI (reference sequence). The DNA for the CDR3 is TGTGCCAGCAGTTACCTAGCGGGAACGACGTTTGTGGAGCAGTTCTTC. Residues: CASSYLAGTTFVEQFF.

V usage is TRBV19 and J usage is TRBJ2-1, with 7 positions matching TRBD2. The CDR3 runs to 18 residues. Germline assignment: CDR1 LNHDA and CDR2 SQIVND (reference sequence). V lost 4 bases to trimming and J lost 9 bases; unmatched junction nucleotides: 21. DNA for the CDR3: TGTGCCAGTAGTACCACACGACTAGCTCGTGTGGGGGTTGGTGAGCAGTTCTTC. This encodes CASSTTRLARVGVGEQFF.

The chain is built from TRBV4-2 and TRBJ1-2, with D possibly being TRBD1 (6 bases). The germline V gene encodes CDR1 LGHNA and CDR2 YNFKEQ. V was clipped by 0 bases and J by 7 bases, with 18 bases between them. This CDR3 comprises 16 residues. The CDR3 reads CASSQDLSGETFGYTF. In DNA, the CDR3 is TGTGCCAGCAGCCAAGATCTGTCAGGGGAGACTTTTGGCTACACCTTC.

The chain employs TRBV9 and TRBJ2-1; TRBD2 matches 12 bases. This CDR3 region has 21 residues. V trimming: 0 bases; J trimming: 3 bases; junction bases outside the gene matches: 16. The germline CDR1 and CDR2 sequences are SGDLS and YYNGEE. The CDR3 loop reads CASSVAGGGSSGGVFYNEQFF. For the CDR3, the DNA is TGTGCCAGCAGCGTAGCTGGAGGGGGGTCTAGCGGGGGGGTTTTCTACAATGAGCAGTTCTTC.

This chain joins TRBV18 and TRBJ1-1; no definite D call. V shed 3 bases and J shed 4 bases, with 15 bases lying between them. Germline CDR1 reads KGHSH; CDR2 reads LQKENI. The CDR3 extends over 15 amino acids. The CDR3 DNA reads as TGTGCCAGCTCACCTCGTCAAATTCAGCGCACTGAAGCTTTCTTT. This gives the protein CASSPRQIQRTEAFF.

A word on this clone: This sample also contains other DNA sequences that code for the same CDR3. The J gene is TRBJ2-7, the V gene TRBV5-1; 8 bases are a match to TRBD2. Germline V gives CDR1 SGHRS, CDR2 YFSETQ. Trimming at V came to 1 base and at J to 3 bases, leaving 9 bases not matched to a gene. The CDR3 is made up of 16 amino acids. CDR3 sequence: CASSLNALSGNYEQYF. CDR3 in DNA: TGCGCCAGCAGCTTGAATGCCCTTAGCGGGAACTACGAGCAGTACTTC.

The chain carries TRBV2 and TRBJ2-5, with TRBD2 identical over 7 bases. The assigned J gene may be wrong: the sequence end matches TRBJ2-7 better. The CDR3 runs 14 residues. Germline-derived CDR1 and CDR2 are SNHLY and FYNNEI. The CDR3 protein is CASPGASGRYEQYF. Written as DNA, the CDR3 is TGTGCCAGCCCTGGGGCTAGCGGCCGCTACGAGCAGTACTTC.

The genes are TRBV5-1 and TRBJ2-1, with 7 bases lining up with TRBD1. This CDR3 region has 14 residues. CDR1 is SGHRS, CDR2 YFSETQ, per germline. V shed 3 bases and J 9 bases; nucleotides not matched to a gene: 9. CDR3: CASSYDRAGGEQFF. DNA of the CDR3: TGCGCCAGCAGCTACGACAGGGCAGGAGGTGAGCAGTTCTTC.

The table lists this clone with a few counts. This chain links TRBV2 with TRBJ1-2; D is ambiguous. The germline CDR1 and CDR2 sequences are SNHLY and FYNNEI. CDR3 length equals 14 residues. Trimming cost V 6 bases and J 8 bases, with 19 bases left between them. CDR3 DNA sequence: TGTGCCAGCAGCCCCCTCAGTAGCGTGATGGGCTACACCTTC. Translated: CASSPLSSVMGYTF.

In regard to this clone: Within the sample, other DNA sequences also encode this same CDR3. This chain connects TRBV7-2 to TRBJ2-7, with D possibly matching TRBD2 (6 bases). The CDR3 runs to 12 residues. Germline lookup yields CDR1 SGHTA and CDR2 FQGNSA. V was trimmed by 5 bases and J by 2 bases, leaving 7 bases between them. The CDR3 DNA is TGTGCCAGCAGCCGACTAGCCTACGAGCAGTACTTC. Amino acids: CASSRLAYEQYF.

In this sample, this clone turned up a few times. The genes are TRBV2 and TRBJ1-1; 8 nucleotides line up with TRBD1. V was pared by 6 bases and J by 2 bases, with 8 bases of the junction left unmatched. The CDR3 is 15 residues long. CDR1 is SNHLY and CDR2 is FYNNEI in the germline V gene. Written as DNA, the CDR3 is TGTGCCAGCAGGGTGACAGGGGCGGCTAACACTGAAGCTTTCTTT. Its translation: CASRVTGAANTEAFF.

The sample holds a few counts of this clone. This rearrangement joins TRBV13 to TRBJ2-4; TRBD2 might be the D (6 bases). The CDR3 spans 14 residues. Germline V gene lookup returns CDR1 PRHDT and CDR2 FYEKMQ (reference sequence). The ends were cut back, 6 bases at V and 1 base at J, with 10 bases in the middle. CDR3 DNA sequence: TGTGCCAGCAGTCGACTAGGTGCCAAAAACATTCAGTACTTC. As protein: CASSRLGAKNIQYF.

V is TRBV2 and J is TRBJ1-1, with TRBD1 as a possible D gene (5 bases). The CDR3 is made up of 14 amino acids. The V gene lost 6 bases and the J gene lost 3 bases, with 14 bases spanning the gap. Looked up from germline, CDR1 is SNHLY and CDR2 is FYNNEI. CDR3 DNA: TGTGCCAGCAGCGCTGACAGCCGATACACTGAAGCTTTCTTT. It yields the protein CASSADSRYTEAFF.